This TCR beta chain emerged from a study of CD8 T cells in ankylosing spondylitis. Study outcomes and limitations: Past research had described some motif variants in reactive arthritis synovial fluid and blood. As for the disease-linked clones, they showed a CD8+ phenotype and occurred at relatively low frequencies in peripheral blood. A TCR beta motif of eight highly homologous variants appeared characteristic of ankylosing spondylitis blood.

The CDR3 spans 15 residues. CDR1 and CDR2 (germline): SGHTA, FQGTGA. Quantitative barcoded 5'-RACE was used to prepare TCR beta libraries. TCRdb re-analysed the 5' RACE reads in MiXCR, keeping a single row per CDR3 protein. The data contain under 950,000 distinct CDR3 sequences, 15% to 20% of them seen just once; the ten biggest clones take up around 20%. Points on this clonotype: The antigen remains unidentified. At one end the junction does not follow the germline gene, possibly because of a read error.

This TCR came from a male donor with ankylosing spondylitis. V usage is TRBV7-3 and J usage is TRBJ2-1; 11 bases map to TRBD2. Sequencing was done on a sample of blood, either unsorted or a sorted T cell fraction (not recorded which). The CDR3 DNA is TGTTCCAGCAGCCCTAGCGGGAGGCCTAACAATGAGCAGTTCTTC. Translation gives CSSSPSGRPNNEQFF.